This TCR beta chain was captured by sequencing in a study of T-cell reconstitution after alpha-beta-depleted transplantation in children. Study results and limitations: By one year post-transplant, T-cell counts and diversity largely arose from T cells that were newly produced. After transplant, high TCRbeta diversity at day 60 in some patients arose from surviving recipient T cells and thymic progenitors. Reports say that about two months after transplant, the alpha-beta T cells came out of several hundred graft clones that had expanded.

This CDR3 contains 18 residues. Germline V gene sequence: CDR1 SGHVS, CDR2 FQNEAQ. Deletions cut 2 bases from V and 0 bases from J, with 18 bases between. A TCRbeta library incorporating unique molecular identifiers was prepared. In TCRdb, the PCR reads were re-called with MiXCR into one record per CDR3 protein. The table has almost 600,000 distinct CDR3 sequences, more than 20% seen once; the top ten hold around 36%. In this sample, this clonotype turned up a few times. Its antigen remains unknown. The sample in question was PBMCs, obtained before TCRalphabeta/CD19-depleted stem cell transplant. The chain recombines TRBV7-8 with TRBJ2-3; D may be TRBD2 (5 bases). This clonotype was sampled from a boy younger than two with Wiskott-Aldrich syndrome, due to receive a stem cell transplant. As DNA, the CDR3 is TGTGCCAGCAGCTTATCTAGGCGGGCTCTGACTAGCACAGATACGCAGTATTTT. Its protein is CASSLSRRALTSTDTQYF. Full variable domain (rest looked up from reference TRBV7-8 and TRBJ2-3): GAGVSQSPRYKVAKRGQDVALRCDPISGHVSLFWYQQALGQGPEFLTYFQNEAQLDKSGLPSDRFFAERPEGSVSTLKIQRTQQEDSAVYLCASSLSRRALTSTDTQYFGPGTRLTVL.